The rows below give T cell receptor beta chains drawn from one sample of a study of a mutant IDH1 vaccine in newly diagnosed glioma. The table came from immunoSEQ multiplex PCR; TCRdb's copy has only in-frame clones and leaves some out. The data show approximately 67,000 clones, around 83% seen once. Sequencing was performed on peripheral blood mononuclear cells (PBMCs), taken from a glioma patient treated with radiotherapy, temozolomide or both. The receptors here all came from a woman aged 18 to 35 with glioma. Some clones in this sample may be carry-over from other donors' samples. Each CDR3 is given with its conserved first and last residue. The D gene is left open where the match is weak. Size values are once, few and many counts, or a class for expanded clones, and some rows have none.

D gene,clone size,J gene,CDR3 length,V gene,CDR3 DNA,CDR3 protein
-,-,TRBJ2-3,16,TRBV19,TGTGCCAGTAGCGATCCCAGGGGGCGGGGGACAGATACGCAGTATTTT,CASSDPRGRGTDTQYF
TRBD1,-,TRBJ1-3,15,TRBV12-5,TGTGCTAGTGGTACGGGACAGGGGGCGCCGAACACCATATATTTT,CASGTGQGAPNTIYF
-,-,TRBJ2-1,18,TRBV4-2,TGTGCCAGCAGCCAAGATCTTGGGGGTGGGGTCTCCTACAATGAGCAGTTCTTC,CASSQDLGGGVSYNEQFF
-,once,TRBJ2-7,14,TRBV18,TGTGCCAGCTCACCGGAGACGGCCGACTACGAGCAGTACTTC,CASSPETADYEQYF
-,-,TRBJ2-3,11,TRBV7-9,TGTGCCAGCAGCTTCAGGGATACGCAGTATTTT,CASSFRDTQYF
TRBD1,-,TRBJ2-5,13,TRBV7-7,TGTGCCAGCAAGGCAGGGGGCCAAGAGACCCAGTACTTC,CASKAGGQETQYF
TRBD1,-,TRBJ1-2,14,TRBV7-2,TGTGCCAGCAGCTTAGGGGACAGGGTCTATGGCTACACCTTC,CASSLGDRVYGYTF
-,-,TRBJ2-7,13,TRBV27,TGTGCCAGCAGGCCTACTAGCTACTACGAGCAGTACTTC,CASRPTSYYEQYF
-,-,TRBJ1-2,16,TRBV5-4,TGTGCCAGCAGCCGTGCGGTCGCCCGGGGGCAGGGGGGCTACACCTTC,CASSRAVARGQGGYTF
-,-,TRBJ1-1,12,TRBV6-1,TGTGCCAGCGAAGATAGTAACACTGAAGCTTTCTTT,CASEDSNTEAFF
-,-,TRBJ1-3,13,TRBV7-2,TGTGCCAGCAGCTTAGATAGGGCTAACACCATATATTTT,CASSLDRANTIYF
-,few,TRBJ2-2,13,TRBV4-1,TGCGCCAGCAGCCCTAAGGGGGGCGGGGAGCTGTTTTTT,CASSPKGGGELFF
-,-,TRBJ2-1,14,TRBV29-1,TGCAGCGTTGCCGGAAGGGGGGCCTACAATGAGCAGTTCTTC,CSVAGRGAYNEQFF
TRBD2,-,TRBJ2-2,14,TRBV6-1,TGTGCCAGCAGAGGGACTAGGTTGAGCGGGGAGCTGTTTTTT,CASRGTRLSGELFF
TRBD2,-,TRBJ2-5,15,TRBV4-3,TGCGCCAGCAGCCAAGAAGGCCGCGGGGGAGGGACCCAGTACTTC,CASSQEGRGGGTQYF
-,-,TRBJ1-3,13,TRBV2,TGTGCCAGCAGTGAAAGGCGCGGAAACACCATATATTTT,CASSERRGNTIYF
TRBD1,-,TRBJ1-1,14,TRBV30,TGTGCCTGGGACCGCAGGGGGCGGAACACTGAAGCTTTCTTT,CAWDRRGRNTEAFF
-,-,TRBJ2-1,12,TRBV4-1,TGCGCCAGCAGCCAAGTGGCCAATGAGCAGTTCTTC,CASSQVANEQFF
-,-,TRBJ1-2,14,TRBV19,TGTGCCAGTAGTATCGGTCCAGACAACTATGGCTACACCTTC,CASSIGPDNYGYTF
-,-,TRBJ2-1,12,TRBV11-3,TGTGCCAGCAGCTTAGCCTACAATGAGCAGTTCTTC,CASSLAYNEQFF
TRBD2,-,TRBJ2-7,20,TRBV27,TGTGCCAGCAGTTCGAGGGGGGGGAGAGGCGGGAGGGCCGATATCTACGAGCAGTACTTC,CASSSRGGRGGRADIYEQYF
-,-,TRBJ2-2,15,TRBV5-4,TGTGCCAGCAGCTTGGCCGGTTCCCACACCGGGGAGCTGTTTTTT,CASSLAGSHTGELFF
-,-,TRBJ2-7,13,TRBV5-6,TGTGCCAGCAGCTTACAGGATATCGACGAGCAGTACTTC,CASSLQDIDEQYF
TRBD2,-,TRBJ2-1,16,TRBV18,TGTGCCAGCTCACCTTTGACTAGCGCTTCATCCAATGAGCAGTTCTTC,CASSPLTSASSNEQFF
TRBD1,few,TRBJ1-4,14,TRBV29-1,TGCAGCGCCCGAGACAGGGGGGAGGGTGAAAAACTGTTTTTT,CSARDRGEGEKLFF
TRBD1,-,TRBJ2-1,14,TRBV5-1,TGCGCCAGCAGCCCGGACAGGCCTAACAATGAGCAGTTCTTC,CASSPDRPNNEQFF
-,-,TRBJ2-3,13,TRBV4-1,TGCGCCAGCAGCTGGACGGTGAGTGATACGCAGTATTTT,CASSWTVSDTQYF
-,-,TRBJ1-1,13,TRBV7-3,TGTGCCAGCAGCTCAAAATCGAACACTGAAGCTTTCTTT,CASSSKSNTEAFF
TRBD1,-,TRBJ1-1,14,TRBV7-2,TGTGCCAGCAGCTTGGGGACAGCGAACACTGAAGCTTTCTTT,CASSLGTANTEAFF
-,-,TRBJ2-1,15,TRBV5-4,TGTGCCAGCAGCTTGGAGCCGAGCTCCTACAATGAGCAGTTCTTC,CASSLEPSSYNEQFF
-,-,TRBJ1-5,14,TRBV6-5,TGTGCCAGCGCCCCCCTAAGAGGCAATCAGCCCCAGCATTTT,CASAPLRGNQPQHF
-,-,TRBJ2-7,12,TRBV9,TGTGCCAGCAGCGTCTCGATTCCCCCGCTGTACTTC,CASSVSIPPLYF
-,-,TRBJ2-5,15,TRBV4-2,TGTGCCAGCAGCCAACCTAGGGCAGGGGACGAGACCCAGTACTTC,CASSQPRAGDETQYF
-,-,TRBJ2-1,15,TRBV29-1,TGCAGCGTTGAAGAAGGGGTCTCGACCTGGGACCCGGAGTTCTTC,CSVEEGVSTWDPEFF
-,-,TRBJ1-1,14,TRBV2,TGTGCCAGCAGTCCGACGGGAATGAACACTGAAGCTTTCTTT,CASSPTGMNTEAFF
-,once,TRBJ1-2,15,TRBV7-9,TGTGCCAGCAGCTTAACGGAGGGGGGGCGCGGCGGCTACACCTTC,CASSLTEGGRGGYTF
-,-,TRBJ2-7,12,TRBV30,TGTGCCTCGGTTACAGGGTCCTACGAGCAGTACTTC,CASVTGSYEQYF
TRBD2,-,TRBJ2-1,15,TRBV7-3,TGTGCCAGCAGCATCACGGGAGGACACTACAATGAGCAGTTCTTC,CASSITGGHYNEQFF
-,-,TRBJ2-7,16,TRBV5-1,TGCGCCAGCAGCTTTGGCTCCCAAACGAGCTCCTACGAGCAGTACTTC,CASSFGSQTSSYEQYF
TRBD1,-,TRBJ1-5,14,TRBV30,TGTGCCTGGAGTGAGTGGACAGGGAATCAGCCCCAGCATTTT,CAWSEWTGNQPQHF
TRBD2,-,TRBJ2-2,16,TRBV4-3,TGCGCCAGCAGCCAAGTAGCGGGGGGCGGGTCAGGGGAGCTGTTTTTT,CASSQVAGGGSGELFF
-,-,TRBJ2-7,13,TRBV7-6,TGTGCCAGCAGCGGGCAGAACTCCTACGAGCAGTACTTC,CASSGQNSYEQYF
TRBD1,-,TRBJ1-2,15,TRBV9,TGTGCCAGCAGCGTAGCGGCGCAGGGGGCCCCTGGCTACACCTTC,CASSVAAQGAPGYTF
-,-,TRBJ1-1,16,TRBV7-2,TGTGCCAGCAGCCTCTACGCCGGGTCCAGGGACACTGAAGCTTTCTTT,CASSLYAGSRDTEAFF
-,-,TRBJ2-3,15,TRBV5-4,TGTGCCAGCAGCGTTGGTGGCTTGAGCACAGATACGCAGTATTTT,CASSVGGLSTDTQYF
-,-,TRBJ2-4,16,TRBV5-1,TGCGCCAGCAGCTTGGCTTCGGGGCCAACCAAAAACATTCAGTACTTC,CASSLASGPTKNIQYF
-,-,TRBJ2-2,12,TRBV19,TGTGCCAGTAGCACTTATAGAGGGGAGCTGTTTTTT,CASSTYRGELFF
-,-,TRBJ2-3,16,TRBV9,TGTGCCAGCAGCGGACAGCAAAGTTCTCGCACAGATACGCAGTATTTT,CASSGQQSSRTDTQYF
-,-,TRBJ1-1,14,TRBV6-1,TGTGCCAGCAGTGATCGGGGCAAGAGCGCTGAAGCTTTCTTT,CASSDRGKSAEAFF
TRBD2,-,TRBJ2-5,16,TRBV5-4,TGTGCCAGCAGCCACGGACTAGCGGCACCGGCGGAGACCCAGTACTTC,CASSHGLAAPAETQYF
-,-,TRBJ1-4,15,TRBV7-8,TGTGCCAGCAGCTTAGCGGAGGCGGCCCTGGGTAAACTGTTTTTT,CASSLAEAALGKLFF
TRBD1,-,TRBJ2-2,17,TRBV7-2,TGTGCCAGCAGCTTAGCGGGACAGGGGTTGATCACCGGGGAGCTGTTTTTT,CASSLAGQGLITGELFF
TRBD1,-,TRBJ1-2,15,TRBV11-1,TGTGCCAGCAGCGAAAGCTACAGGGGAAACTATGGCTACACCTTC,CASSESYRGNYGYTF
-,-,TRBJ1-4,14,TRBV2,TGTGCCACTTGGGAGGGCCGGGATAGGGAAAAACTGTTTTTT,CATWEGRDREKLFF
-,-,TRBJ1-4,12,TRBV12-5,TGTGCTAGTGGTTCCCTGAAGGAAAAACTGTTTTTT,CASGSLKEKLFF